This T cell receptor beta chain was captured in a study of shared clonotypes between healthy human individuals. A note on this clone: Its specificity is not known.

Findings and caveats of the study: Some naive CD4 clonotypes, around 4.9%, turned up in common across a handful of donors. The generation probabilities recorded for non-shared clonotypes fell below those of clonotypes shared by all four donors.

Measured with immunoSEQ multiplex PCR; TCRdb has only the in-frame clones, and not every one. The sample carries a few hundred thousand clones, around 96% recorded once. V dropped 4 bases and J dropped 4; count of bases not matched to a gene: 3. CDR3 size: 15 residues. Germline lookup yields CDR1 SGHRS and CDR2 YFSETQ. The chain combines TRBV5-1 with TRBJ2-1; the match to TRBD2 covers 12 bases. The receptor's source is a man under 40 in good health. The sample consisted of memory CD8+ T cells sorted from blood. Subset indicated: CD45RO+ cells pooled with CCR7-negative TemRA cells. The DNA of the CDR3 is TGCGCCAGCAGCGGAGGGACTAGCGGGTACAATGAGCAGTTCTTC. Protein: CASSGGTSGYNEQFF. Full variable domain (rest looked up from reference TRBV5-1 and TRBJ2-1): KAGVTQTPRYLIKTRGQQVTLSCSPISGHRSVSWYQQTPGQGLQFLFEYFSETQRNKGNFPGRFSGRQFSNSRSEMNVSTLELGDSALYLCASSGGTSGYNEQFFGPGTRLTVL.